The 22 T cell receptor beta chains reported below all come from one sample, sequenced in a study of radiation and T cells in renal cell carcinoma. The time point is: blood 4 weeks post-SBRT, at nephrectomy. Treatment: 15 Gy SBRT to primary tumor, nephrectomy 4 weeks later. The table came from immunoSEQ multiplex PCR; TCRdb's copy has only in-frame clones and leaves some out. The sample consists of more than 120,000 clones, 70% to 90% of them appearing once. The sample in question was blood, obtained from a patient whose treatment included radiotherapy and nephrectomy. Receptors were obtained from a woman aged 45 to 65 with renal cell carcinoma.

V is TRBV5-1 and J is TRBJ2-2; D uncertain. Trimming took 1 base from V and 6 from J, leaving 4 bases between them. Germline V CDR1 and CDR2: SGHRS, YFSETQ. The CDR3 covers 12 residues. CDR3 nucleotides: TGCGCCAGCAGCTTGACCCCCGGGGAGCTGTTTTTT. Residues: CASSLTPGELFF.

The rearrangement links TRBV4-3 to TRBJ2-1; D uncertain. The germline CDR1 and CDR2 sequences are LGHNA and YSLEER. The CDR3 runs 11 residues. V was clipped by 4 bases and J by 9 bases, with 7 bases between them. This CDR3 is CASSLSGEQFF. CDR3 nucleotide sequence: TGCGCCAGCAGCCTTTCGGGTGAGCAGTTCTTC.

V is TRBV10-2 and J is TRBJ2-7; 8 nucleotides match TRBD1. The CDR3 extends over 12 amino acids. Germline CDR1 and CDR2: WSHSY and SAAADI. The junction had 5 bases not matched to a gene; V was cut back by 8 bases and J by 5 bases. CDR3 nucleotides: TGCGCCAGCGGCGGACAGGGCAACGAGCAGTACTTC. Translation gives CASGGQGNEQYF.

J is TRBJ1-2 and V is TRBV7-2; 8 bases line up with TRBD1. Per germline, CDR1 SGHTA and CDR2 FQGNSA. The CDR3 contains 16 residues. V lost 1 base to trimming and J lost 6 bases; unmatched junction nucleotides: 10. CDR3 sequence (DNA): TGTGCCAGCAGCTTAGTAGTAAGGACAGGGCCTAATGGCTACACCTTC. Translating it yields CASSLVVRTGPNGYTF. The variable domain in full, completed from reference TRBV7-2 and TRBJ1-2, reads GAGVSQSPSNKVTEKGKDVELRCDPISGHTALYWYRQSLGQGLEFLIYFQGNSAPDKSGLPSDRFSAERTGGSVSTLTIQRTQQEDSAVYLCASSLVVRTGPNGYTFGSGTRLTVV.

This clone occurred once. The chain carries TRBV28 and TRBJ1-5; D unclear. Germline V gene data show CDR1 as MDHEN and CDR2 as SYDVKM. Deletions cut 7 bases from V and 1 base from J, with 8 bases between. This CDR3 has 13 residues. CDR3 loop: CASMEVSNQPQHF. The CDR3 nucleotides are TGTGCCAGCATGGAAGTAAGCAATCAGCCCCAGCATTTT.

This clone showed up just once. The chain couples TRBV15 to TRBJ1-2; no clear D gene. This CDR3 is built from 15 residues. Trimming cost V 1 base and J 1 base, with 10 bases left between them. Germline lookup yields CDR1 LNHNV and CDR2 YYDKDF (reference sequence). The DNA for the CDR3 is TGTGCCACCAGCAGAGGGACCGCCAGTAACTATGGCTACACCTTC. Translated: CATSRGTASNYGYTF.

The chain couples TRBV28 to TRBJ2-7; 7 positions match TRBD2. V gave up 7 bases and J gave up 5 bases; unmatched junction bases: 8. The CDR3 consists of 13 residues. The V gene's germline CDR1 is MDHEN and CDR2 SYDVKM. The DNA for the CDR3 is TGTGCCAGCACCGAGCGGGGCGTGGACGAGCAGTACTTC. Its protein product is CASTERGVDEQYF.

This clone appeared a single time. This chain uses TRBV15 with TRBJ1-3; unclear D gene. The germline V gene has CDR1 LNHNV and CDR2 YYDKDF (reference sequence). V dropped 1 base and J dropped 2 bases, with 12 bases sitting between them. This CDR3 contains 16 residues. In DNA form, the CDR3 reads TGTGCCACCAGCAGAGGAGTGGCAGCAGCTGGAAACACCATATATTTT. This codes for CATSRGVAAAGNTIYF.

The chain couples TRBV28 to TRBJ2-7; no reliable D call. Trimming shortened V by 8 bases and J by 3 bases, and 14 bases separated the two germline ends. Germline assignment: CDR1 MDHEN and CDR2 SYDVKM. There are 13 residues in the CDR3. CDR3 sequence (DNA): TGTGCCAGCGGTAGACAAGGATACTACGAGCAGTACTTC. It encodes CASGRQGYYEQYF.

This chain uses TRBV9 with TRBJ2-7; D gene ambiguous. CDR1 and CDR2 from the germline V gene are SGDLS and YYNGEE. V shed 4 bases and J shed 4 bases, with 12 bases lying between them. This CDR3 is 13 amino acids long. The DNA of the CDR3 is TGTGCCAGCAGCCTCCACCGAGGTTACGAGCAGTACTTC. The encoded protein is CASSLHRGYEQYF.

The sample holds a few counts of this clone. The chain links TRBV7-9 to TRBJ2-7, with a weak D call TRBD1 (6 bases). CDR1 is SEHNR and CDR2 is FQNEAQ in the germline V gene (reference sequence). This CDR3 is built from 14 residues. The V end was cut by 4 bases, the J end by 5 bases, with 15 bases between. The CDR3 loop reads CASSSTGQFNEQYF. The CDR3 nucleotides read TGTGCCAGCAGCTCCACCGGACAGTTCAACGAGCAGTACTTC.

This chain links TRBV7-9 with TRBJ1-4; D ambiguous. CDR3 length: 14 amino acids. V lost 8 bases, J lost 3 bases, and 13 bases lay in between. CDR1 SEHNR and CDR2 FQNEAQ come from the germline V gene (reference sequence). The CDR3 loop is CASGPPGSNEKLFF. The CDR3 DNA sequence: TGTGCCAGCGGCCCCCCGGGATCTAATGAAAAACTGTTTTTT.

This clone was seen more than once but under ten times. One end of the junction varies from germline; a read error may be responsible. The chain carries TRBV2 and TRBJ2-6; D unclear. CDR3 length equals 10 residues. Germline V lookup: CDR1 SNHLY, CDR2 FYNNEI. The CDR3 loop reads CASSEESLAF. The CDR3 DNA follows: TGTGCCAGCAGTGAGGAGTCTCTGGCTTTC.

The chain links TRBV5-1 to TRBJ2-1, with 7 bases that match TRBD1. Per the germline V gene, CDR1 is SGHRS and CDR2 is YFSETQ. The CDR3 extends over 15 amino acids. Trimming took 0 bases from V and 3 from J; bases not matched to a gene: 3. The CDR3 nucleotides read TGCGCCAGCAGCTTGGTAGGGGGCTACTACAATGAGCAGTTCTTC. This sequence encodes CASSLVGGYYNEQFF.

The V call is TRBV18, the J call TRBJ2-2; the D is unclear. CDR1 KGHSH and CDR2 LQKENI come from the germline V gene. The CDR3 has 14 residues. V was trimmed by 5 bases and J by 1 base, leaving 8 bases between them. The CDR3 loop reads CASSSKQNTGELFF. Written as DNA, the CDR3 is TGTGCCAGCTCATCCAAACAGAACACCGGGGAGCTGTTTTTT.

The rearrangement links TRBV28 to TRBJ1-5; D gene uncertain. CDR1 is MDHEN and CDR2 is SYDVKM in the germline V gene. V lost 3 bases, J lost 7 bases, and 19 bases lay in between. This CDR3 comprises 16 residues. As DNA, the CDR3 is TGTGCCAGCAGTTTTCCGGGCCCCCGGTCTGTACAGCCCCAGCATTTT. It codes for CASSFPGPRSVQPQHF.

This clone was counted between two and nine times. CDR3 sequence: CASSHVEAFF. As DNA, the CDR3 is TGTGCCAGCAGCCATGTTGAAGCTTTCTTT. This sequence joins TRBV11-2 and TRBJ1-1, with D unresolved. The germline gives CDR1 SGHAT, CDR2 FQNNGV. There are 10 residues in the CDR3. V was clipped by 5 bases and J by 7 bases, with 5 bases between them. The full variable domain, rest sourced from reference TRBV11-2 and TRBJ1-1, is EAGVAQSPRYKIIEKRQSVAFWCNPISGHATLYWYQQILGQGPKLLIQFQNNGVVDDSQLPKDRFSAERLKGVDSTLKIQPAKLEDSAVYLCASSHVEAFFGQGTRLTVV.

This chain links TRBV29-1 with TRBJ2-7; maybe TRBD1 (6 bases). Germline V lookup: CDR1 SQVTM, CDR2 ANQGSEA. V was cut by 4 bases and J by 8 bases, with 12 bases left in between. This CDR3 spans 11 amino acids. The CDR3 nucleotides are TGCAGCGTTGTTTTGGGGGCTCAGCAGTACTTC. Translation: CSVVLGAQQYF.

The rearrangement uses TRBV6-5 and TRBJ2-7; no definite D call. CDR1 and CDR2 from the germline V gene are MNHEY and SVGAGI. The CDR3 spans 15 residues. Deletions cut 0 bases from V and 1 base from J, with 10 bases between. The CDR3 region has the DNA TGTGCCAGCAGTTACTCTCGGCCTGGATCCTACGAGCAGTACTTC. It specifies CASSYSRPGSYEQYF.

This clone was counted a single time. This sequence joins TRBV25-1 and TRBJ2-5, with D possibly matching TRBD1 (6 bases). The CDR3 is 15 residues long. CDR1 is MGHDK and CDR2 is SYGVNS in the germline V gene. V was trimmed by 3 bases and J by 0 bases, leaving 11 bases between them. The CDR3 reads CASSDPRTDQETQYF. Here the CDR3 DNA reads TGTGCCAGCAGTGATCCAAGGACAGACCAAGAGACCCAGTACTTC.

V is TRBV7-2 and J is TRBJ1-1; a possible D gene is TRBD1 (6 bases). V lost 5 bases and J 0 bases, leaving 13 bases between the germline ends. The CDR3 spans 15 residues. Germline CDR1 reads SGHTA; CDR2 reads FQGNSA. The CDR3 loop reads CASSGGRVMNTEAFF. CDR3 nucleotides: TGTGCCAGCAGCGGGGGGCGGGTGATGAACACTGAAGCTTTCTTT.

The V and J genes are TRBV9 and TRBJ2-7; D possibly uses TRBD1 or TRBD2 (5 bases each). Germline V gene data show CDR1 as SGDLS and CDR2 as YYNGEE. The CDR3 is 12 amino acids. The V end was cut by 4 bases, the J end by 7 bases, with 12 bases between. In nucleotides, the CDR3 is TGTGCCAGCAGCTTGAGGTGGGGGGAGCAGTACTTC. Translation gives CASSLRWGEQYF.